This T cell receptor (beta chain) was recovered during a study of OX40 agonist ivuxolimab in advanced cancers. Study-level information: As their treatment, patients were administered ivuxolimab, an agonistic anti-OX40 (CD134) antibody. The patients received ivuxolimab by intravenous route every 2 weeks at 0.01 to 10 mg/kg. Three patients, one with hepatocellular carcinoma and two with cutaneous melanoma, responded partially. Study conclusions and caveats: Among the nonresponders, some also had low normalized T-cell clonal expansion.

Libraries were prepared by immunoSEQ multiplex PCR; TCRdb keeps only in-frame clonotypes and omits some of them. The sample has roughly 15,000 clones; around 75% are singletons. On this clone itself: Its matching antigen is unknown.

This clonotype was sampled from an adult with an advanced solid tumor such as melanoma, head and neck, liver or kidney cancer. The material sequenced was CD4+ or CD8+ T cells sorted from blood, taken in a trial of the OX40 agonist ivuxolimab.

CDR3 amino acids: CASSPGTTSNSADTQYF. For the CDR3, the DNA is TGTGCCAGCTCACCAGGGACGACTAGTAATTCCGCAGATACGCAGTATTTT. The chain recombines TRBV18 with TRBJ2-3, with D possibly TRBD2 on 6 matching bases. CDR1 and CDR2 from the germline V gene are KGHSH and LQKENI. Deletions cut 2 bases from V and 4 bases from J, with 19 bases between. The CDR3 consists of 17 residues.